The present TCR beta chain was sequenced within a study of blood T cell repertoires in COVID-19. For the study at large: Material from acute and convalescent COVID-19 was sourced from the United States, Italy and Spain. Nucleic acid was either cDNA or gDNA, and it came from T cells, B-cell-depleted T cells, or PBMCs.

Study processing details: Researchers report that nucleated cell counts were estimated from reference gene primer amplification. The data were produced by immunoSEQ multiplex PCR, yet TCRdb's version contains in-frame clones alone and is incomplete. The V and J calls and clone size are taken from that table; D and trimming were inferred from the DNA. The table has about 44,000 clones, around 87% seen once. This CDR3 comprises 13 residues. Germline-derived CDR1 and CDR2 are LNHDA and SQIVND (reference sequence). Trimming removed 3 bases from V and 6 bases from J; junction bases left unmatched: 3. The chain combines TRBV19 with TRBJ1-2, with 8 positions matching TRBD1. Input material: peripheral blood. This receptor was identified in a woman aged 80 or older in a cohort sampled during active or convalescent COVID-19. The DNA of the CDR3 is TGTGCCAGTAGTATCGGACAGGGAAATGGCTACACCTTC. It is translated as CASSIGQGNGYTF.